This is a list of T cell receptor beta chains from one sample in a study of breast tumors, draining lymph nodes, adjacent tissues. TCRdb ran MiXCR on the multiplex PCR reads and lists one entry per CDR3 protein. The table records approximately 210,000 distinct CDR3 sequences, 32% of them present only once. The sequencing sample was made of axillary lymph node tissue. The origin of the receptors is a female donor with breast cancer. Some clones in this sample may be carry-over from other donors' samples. CDR3s include the opening cysteine and the closing phenylalanine or tryptophan. D genes are given only for firm matches. Rows give clone size only sometimes, using once, few, many, or a class for an expanded clone.

d_call	v_call	clone_size	j_call	cdr3_nt	cdr3_aa
.	TRBV6-5	many	TRBJ1-6	TGTGCCAGCAGTCACTCAAGGCAGGCGAATTCACCCCTCCACTTT	CASSHSRQANSPLHF
.	TRBV19	many	TRBJ2-2	TGTGCCAGTAGTATAAAGACACCGATGAGCACCGGGGAGCTGTTTTTT	CASSIKTPMSTGELFF
.	TRBV30	many	TRBJ1-3	TGTGCCTGGAATCACAGGGCCTCTGGAAACACCATATATTTT	CAWNHRASGNTIYF
.	TRBV3-1	many	TRBJ2-3	TGTGCCAGCAGCCAAGATCGGTTGGACAGTTACACAGATACGCAGTATTTT	CASSQDRLDSYTDTQYF
TRBD2	TRBV2	.	TRBJ2-1	TGTGCCAGCAGATTAGCGGGAGGGATGGGAAATGAGCAGTTCTTC	CASRLAGGMGNEQFF
TRBD1	TRBV9	.	TRBJ1-2	TGTGCCAGCAGCGCGAGACAGGGGAACTATGGCTACACCTTC	CASSARQGNYGYTF
.	TRBV20-1	many	TRBJ2-7	TGCAGTGCTAGAGTTGGGAGGAGCTCCTACGAGCAGTACTTC	CSARVGRSSYEQYF
.	TRBV5-6	once	TRBJ1-3	TGTGCCAGCAGCCCGGGTTACGAGGACACCATATATTTT	CASSPGYEDTIYF
TRBD2	TRBV11-3	.	TRBJ2-5	TGTGCCAGCAGCTTAGGGGGGACTAGCGAGGGAGAGACCCAGTACTTC	CASSLGGTSEGETQYF
TRBD1	TRBV5-6	many	TRBJ1-6	TGTGCCAGCAGCTTGGGGTACAGGGGAATCTCCGGTTCACCCCTCCACTTT	CASSLGYRGISGSPLHF
TRBD1	TRBV7-2	.	TRBJ1-5	TGTGCCAGCAGCTTTAGCGGGACAGCCTACGAGCATTTT	CASSFSGTAYEHF
.	TRBV5-5	many	TRBJ2-7	TGTGCCTCCTCGTCTGGGGCGGGGTTCTACGAGCAGTACTTC	CASSSGAGFYEQYF
TRBD1	TRBV3-1	many	TRBJ1-2	TGTGCCAGCAGCCTGACAGGGGTGAGCGGCTACACCTTC	CASSLTGVSGYTF
.	TRBV6-5	many	TRBJ1-2	TGTGCCAGCAGTTACTCTGGGGTTGAGGGCTACACCTTC	CASSYSGVEGYTF
.	TRBV6-4	many	TRBJ1-2	TGTGCCAGCAGGCACCGGGCTGGGGGCTACACCTTC	CASRHRAGGYTF
.	TRBV6-5	many	TRBJ2-1	TGTGCCAGCAGTTACTCATTATCTTACAATGAGCAGTTCTTC	CASSYSLSYNEQFF
.	TRBV5-1	many	TRBJ2-5	TGCGCCAGCAGCTTTTCTGGGGAGACCCAGTACTTC	CASSFSGETQYF
TRBD1	TRBV2	many	TRBJ1-4	TGTGCCAGCAAGCCCCGGGGACAGGGCACTGAAAAACTGTTTTTT	CASKPRGQGTEKLFF
TRBD1	TRBV5-1	many	TRBJ2-7	TGCGCCAGCAGCTTGTCGGGACAGGCGGAAAAGCAGTACTTC	CASSLSGQAEKQYF
.	TRBV12-3/TRBV12-4	.	TRBJ1-1	TGTGCCAGCAGCCCTGGGGTTGGAGCTTTCTTT	CASSPGVGAFF
.	TRBV11-2	once	TRBJ1-1	TGTGCCAGCAGCTTAAAGTACACTGAAGCTTTCTTT	CASSLKYTEAFF
TRBD1	TRBV7-9	many	TRBJ1-4	TGTGCCAGCAGCCGGGACAGGGGGCTCTATGAAAAACTGTTTTTT	CASSRDRGLYEKLFF
.	TRBV30	many	TRBJ1-6	TGTGCCTGGAGTGTACGGACATATAATTCACCCCTCCACTTT	CAWSVRTYNSPLHF
.	TRBV10-3	once	TRBJ2-4	TGTGCCACCAGAGACAGGCTTAGTCGGAACATTCAGTACTTC	CATRDRLSRNIQYF
TRBD2	TRBV29-1	.	TRBJ2-7	TGCAGCGTGGGACTAGCGGGCGCTTTCTCCTACGAGCAGTACTTC	CSVGLAGAFSYEQYF
.	TRBV2	many	TRBJ2-1	TGTGCCAGCAGGAGAGGGCTCCTCTACAATGAGCAGTTCTTC	CASRRGLLYNEQFF
.	TRBV12-3/TRBV12-4	many	TRBJ2-5	TGTGCCAGCAGTTTCTCACTAGAGACCCAGTACTTC	CASSFSLETQYF
.	TRBV29-1	many	TRBJ1-1	TGCAGCGTTGAAGACCTACAGGGAGCTTTCTTT	CSVEDLQGAFF
.	TRBV30	.	TRBJ1-4	TGTGCCTGGAGAAAAACGACAGGCTTTAATGAAAAACTGTTTTTT	CAWRKTTGFNEKLFF
TRBD2	TRBV28	few	TRBJ2-2	TGTGCCAGCAGTGTACTTCTTCTAGCGGGAGCGAACACCGGGGAGCTGTTTTTT	CASSVLLLAGANTGELFF
TRBD1	TRBV6-5	.	TRBJ1-3	TGTGCCAGCAGTCCAGGGGGGCTTGCTGGAAACACCATATATTTT	CASSPGGLAGNTIYF
.	TRBV29-1	many	TRBJ1-4	TGCAGCGTGTCGGGCCAACCGAATGAAAAACTGTTTTTT	CSVSGQPNEKLFF
.	TRBV7-9	.	TRBJ1-4	TGTGCCAGCAGAACAGGGCAGGGAGAGGAGGAAAAACTGTTTTTT	CASRTGQGEEEKLFF
.	TRBV27	many	TRBJ2-2	TGTGCCAGCGGCGAGGGGTGGGGGACTACCGGGGAGCTGTTTTTT	CASGEGWGTTGELFF
.	TRBV9	many	TRBJ2-1	TGTGCCAGCAGCGTAGAACCCCTCAATAAGCAGTTCTTC	CASSVEPLNKQFF
TRBD2	TRBV5-1	many	TRBJ2-1	TGCGCCAGCAGAATAGCGGGGAGCTCCTACAATGAGCAGTTCTTC	CASRIAGSSYNEQFF
TRBD2	TRBV24-1	.	TRBJ2-1	TGTGCCACCAGTGATATTAGTGCGGGAGTGGACAATGAGCAGTTCTTC	CATSDISAGVDNEQFF
.	TRBV28	few	TRBJ2-7	TGTGCCAGCAGTTTCTTTGGTAGTTCCTACGAGCAGTACTTC	CASSFFGSSYEQYF
.	TRBV24-1	many	TRBJ2-2	TGTGCCACCAGTGCCACGAGGCGGTCGAACACCGGGGAGCTGTTTTTT	CATSATRRSNTGELFF
.	TRBV6-2/TRBV6-3	few	TRBJ2-3	TGTGCCAGCAGTCACTCCTCGGGGGATTCGGGGACTGATACGCAGTATTTT	CASSHSSGDSGTDTQYF
.	TRBV20-1	many	TRBJ2-2	TGCAGTGCAGCGGACACCGGGGAGCTGTTTTTT	CSAADTGELFF
.	TRBV20-1	once	TRBJ2-7	TGCAGTGCTAGCGGGGAGGGCCAGGGGTACTACGAGCAGTACTTC	CSASGEGQGYYEQYF
.	TRBV9	.	TRBJ2-1	TGTGCCAGCAGCTCTCCCGGGAGCTCCTACAATGAGCAGTTCTTC	CASSSPGSSYNEQFF
TRBD1	TRBV30	.	TRBJ1-1	TGTGCCTGGAGTTCGACAGGGGCTGAAGCTTTCTTT	CAWSSTGAEAFF
.	TRBV7-2	.	TRBJ2-1	TGTGCCTGGAGTGGTCCCTTTCGGGGGAAGACCTACGATGAGCAGTTCTTC	CAWSGPFRGKTYDEQFF
.	TRBV6-5	many	TRBJ1-5	TGTGCCAGCCGACAGCGGGACTATCAGCCCCAGCATTTT	CASRQRDYQPQHF
.	TRBV5-6	many	TRBJ1-3	TGTGCCAGCAGCTTGAGGGGAAACACCATATATTTT	CASSLRGNTIYF
.	TRBV18	many	TRBJ1-2	TGTGCCAGCTCACCTAAGCACGACACCGGCTACACCTTC	CASSPKHDTGYTF
TRBD2	TRBV6-1	few	TRBJ2-5	TGTGCCAGCAGTCAAAGTGCTAGCGGGAGGGTAGAGACCCAGTACTTC	CASSQSASGRVETQYF
.	TRBV5-4	many	TRBJ2-1	TGTGCCAGCAGCTCTCCGACCGAGAGCTCCTACAATGAGCAGTTCTTC	CASSSPTESSYNEQFF